The clone carrying this T cell receptor (beta chain) was seen ten or more times. Its antigen remains unidentified. This sample is part of a study of molecular identifiers for immune sequencing clone quantification. Overall study findings and caveats: Beyond 20 RNA copies, clones held over 99% of effector molecules, compared with under 1% in naive cells.

For bulk TCR libraries, previously described methods and listed TCR primers were used. One entry per CDR3 protein, called by TCRdb with MiXCR from the PCR reads. Altogether 85,000 to 120,000 distinct CDR3 sequences are present, about 35% being singletons, with the ten largest covering around a tenth. The V end lost 4 bases, the J end lost 3 bases, and 13 bases lay between the germline ends. The CDR3 spans 14 residues. Looked up from germline, CDR1 is SGHRS and CDR2 is YFSETQ. Sequencing input: naive CD8+ T cells from blood, with Jurkat cell RNA spiked in. The subset was: FACS-sorted CD8+CD4-CCR7+CD45RA+ naive T cells. The J gene is TRBJ1-2, the V gene TRBV5-1, with a weak D call TRBD1 (5 bases). The sequence came from a human donor in good health. Some libraries in this study had Jurkat cell RNA spiked in. CDR3 nucleotide sequence: TGCGCCAGCAGCCCCGGGGACGGGGACTATGGCTACACCTTC. This encodes CASSPGDGDYGYTF.